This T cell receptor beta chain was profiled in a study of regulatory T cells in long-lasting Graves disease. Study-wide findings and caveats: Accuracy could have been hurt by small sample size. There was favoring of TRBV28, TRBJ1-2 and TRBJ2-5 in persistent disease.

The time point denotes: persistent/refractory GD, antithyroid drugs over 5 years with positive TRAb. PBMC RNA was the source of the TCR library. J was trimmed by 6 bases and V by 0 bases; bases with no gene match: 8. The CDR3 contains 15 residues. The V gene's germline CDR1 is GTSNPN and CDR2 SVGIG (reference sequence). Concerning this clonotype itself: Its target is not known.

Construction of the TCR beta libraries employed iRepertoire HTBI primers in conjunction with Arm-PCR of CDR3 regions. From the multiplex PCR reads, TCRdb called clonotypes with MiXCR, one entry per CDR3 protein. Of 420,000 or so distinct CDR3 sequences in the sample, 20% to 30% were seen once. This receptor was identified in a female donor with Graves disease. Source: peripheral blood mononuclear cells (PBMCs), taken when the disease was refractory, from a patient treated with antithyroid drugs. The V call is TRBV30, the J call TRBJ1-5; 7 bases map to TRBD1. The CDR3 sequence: CAWSVSGQGGQPQHF. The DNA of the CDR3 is TGTGCCTGGAGTGTAAGTGGTCAGGGGGGTCAGCCCCAGCATTTT.